The clone carrying this TCR beta chain has a count of ten or more. The target antigen is unknown. Before thyroid surgery, none of the patients had received any treatment. These data are taken from a study of metastatic and nonmetastatic thyroid tumors. General study points: Versus benign nodules, malignant thyroid tumors reportedly had significantly higher TCR beta diversity, in blood and tumor.

This CDR3 contains 15 residues. Germline values: CDR1 SEHNR, CDR2 FQNEAQ (reference sequence). Between the trimmed V and J ends, which lost 6 bases and 2 bases, there was a span of 14 bases. Per the original data handling: The authors used CDR3 differences across clinicopathological groups to build a distant-metastasis classifier for papillary thyroid cancer. Using MiXCR, TCRdb reanalyzed the PCR reads. TCRdb, not the authors, supplied the V and J calls. Here the sample spans 22,000 or so clones, approximately 11% being singletons. This clonotype originated in a female donor with papillary thyroid cancer or a benign thyroid nodule (not recorded which). Some clones in this sample may be carry-over from other donors' samples. The V gene is TRBV7-9, the J gene TRBJ2-1; D could derive from TRBD1 or TRBD2 (5 bases each). The sample consisted of blood. CDR3 bases: TGTGCCAGCAGGCCTCGGGACGCTACCTACAATGAGCAGTTCTTC. It translates to CASRPRDATYNEQFF.